The 10 T cell receptor beta chains presented below share a single source sample, sequenced in a study of post-analysis software for immune sequencing data. Antigen specificity for these receptors is unknown. The TCR beta cDNA libraries contained unique molecular identifiers. TCRdb itself ran the PCR reads through MiXCR, one entry per CDR3 protein. Among under 200,000 distinct CDR3 sequences, over 25% were seen once, and the ten largest hold 3% to 3.5%. General study results and limits: In patients, TRBV5-6, TRBV5-1 and TRBV20-1 belonged to roughly five TRBV segments found more frequently than in controls.

Sample: blood. The source of these receptors is a girl between 2 and 17 years old with multiple sclerosis.

This clonotype was observed many times. V gene TRBV28 combines with J gene TRBJ2-3; 7 bases match TRBD2. Germline CDR1 is MDHEN and CDR2 is SYDVKM. V was clipped by 6 bases and J by 11 bases; unmatched bases: 11. The CDR3 is 13 amino acids. The CDR3 sequence: CASSGRPGLEQYF. CDR3 sequence (DNA): TGTGCCAGCAGCGGGCGCCCCGGACTAGAGCAGTATTTT. Looking up the rest from reference TRBV28 and TRBJ2-3 gives the full variable domain: DVKVTQSSRYLVKRTGEKVFLECVQDMDHENMFWYRQDPGLGLRLIYFSYDVKMKEKGDIPEGYSVSREKKERFSLILESASTNQTSMYLCASSGRPGLEQYFGPGTRLTVL.

This clonotype was seen a few times. The chain combines TRBV12-3 or TRBV12-4 with TRBJ2-6, with 7 bases fitting TRBD1. This CDR3 has 17 amino acids. Trimming cost V 6 bases and J 0 bases; bases outside gene matches: 8. CDR3 nucleotides: TGTGCCAGCAGCCGACAGGGATATTACTCTGGGGCCAACGTCCTGACTTTC. This encodes CASSRQGYYSGANVLTF.

The J gene is TRBJ2-7, the V gene TRBV3-1; 9 nucleotides align to TRBD1. The V segment lost 4 bases and the J segment 3 bases; nucleotides outside the gene matches: 10. Germline values: CDR1 LGHDT, CDR2 YNNKEL (reference sequence). This CDR3 is 16 amino acids long. Written as DNA, the CDR3 is TGTGCCAGCAGCCCAAGCCCCGGGACAGGGCTCTACGAGCAGTACTTC. Its protein product is CASSPSPGTGLYEQYF.

This clonotype was counted only a few times. The chain links TRBV7-2 to TRBJ1-5; possibly TRBD1 for D (6 bases). With 3 bases removed from V and 7 bases from J, the gap between germline ends came to 16 bases. The CDR3 totals 15 residues. Looked up from germline, CDR1 is SGHTA and CDR2 is FQGNSA. The CDR3 sequence: CASSLTGRAEQPQHF. In DNA, the CDR3 is TGTGCCAGCAGCTTGACAGGACGGGCGGAGCAGCCCCAGCATTTT.

This clonotype was counted a few times. The CDR3 region is CASSTGGNTEAFF. DNA of the CDR3: TGCGCCAGCAGCACGGGGGGGAACACTGAAGCTTTCTTT. The chain links TRBV5-1 to TRBJ1-1; perhaps TRBD1 as D (5 bases). The CDR3 spans 13 residues. Germline V CDR1 and CDR2: SGHRS, YFSETQ. The V end was cut by 4 bases, the J end by 1 base, with 8 bases between.

Ten or more counts support this clonotype. The rearrangement links TRBV27 to TRBJ2-3; TRBD1 matches 7 bases. This CDR3 comprises 14 residues. Trimming removed 1 base from V and 4 bases from J; junction bases left unmatched: 2. Germline CDR1 is MNHEY and CDR2 is SMNVEV (reference sequence). The CDR3 coding sequence is TGTGCCAGCAGTTTATTAGGGGGCTCAGATACGCAGTATTTT. This gives the protein CASSLLGGSDTQYF.

This clonotype showed up many times. This sequence joins TRBV2 and TRBJ2-5, with TRBD1 matching over 10 bases. J lost 1 base, V lost 2 bases, and 4 bases had no gene match. CDR3 length: 16 amino acids. Germline V gene data show CDR1 as SNHLY and CDR2 as FYNNEI. The CDR3 nucleotides are TGTGCCAGCAGTGAACCCAGGACAGGGGGCCAAGAGACCCAGTACTTC. Protein: CASSEPRTGGQETQYF. Using reference TRBV2 and TRBJ2-5 for the parts outside the CDR3, the full variable domain is EPEVTQTPSHQVTQMGQEVILRCVPISNHLYFYWYRQILGQKVEFLVSFYNNEISEKSEIFDDQFSVERPDGSNFTLKIRSTKLEDSAMYFCASSEPRTGGQETQYFGPGTRLLVL.

This clonotype appeared a few times. This chain links TRBV5-1 with TRBJ2-1, with 8 bases lining up with TRBD2. CDR3 length: 15 amino acids. Unmatched junction bases numbered 10, after V lost 5 bases and J lost 6 bases. The germline V gene has CDR1 SGHRS and CDR2 YFSETQ. The CDR3 sequence is CASSHSGGPGNEQFF. The CDR3 bases are TGCGCCAGCAGTCACTCGGGGGGGCCGGGCAATGAGCAGTTCTTC. The complete variable domain, with remaining parts taken from reference TRBV5-1 and TRBJ2-1, reads KAGVTQTPRYLIKTRGQQVTLSCSPISGHRSVSWYQQTPGQGLQFLFEYFSETQRNKGNFPGRFSGRQFSNSRSEMNVSTLELGDSALYLCASSHSGGPGNEQFFGPGTRLTVL.

This clonotype was counted only a few times. The chain couples TRBV7-2 to TRBJ1-5; possibly TRBD1 for D (5 bases). The V gene's germline CDR1 is SGHTA and CDR2 FQGNSA. The CDR3 has 13 amino acids. Trimming pared 5 bases from V and 8 bases from J, leaving 13 bases between. The CDR3: CASSGDRREPQHF. The CDR3 DNA reads TGTGCCAGCAGCGGAGACAGAAGGGAGCCCCAGCATTTT.

V and J are TRBV29-1 and TRBJ2-4; D might be TRBD1 (6 bases). The J call could be wrong; TRBJ2-7 is a better fit for the DNA end. This CDR3 has 14 residues. Germline loops: CDR1 SQVTM, CDR2 ANQGSEA. CDR3: CSAGGATGHYEQYF. As DNA, the CDR3 is TGCAGCGCTGGGGGAGCGACAGGTCACTACGAGCAGTACTTC.